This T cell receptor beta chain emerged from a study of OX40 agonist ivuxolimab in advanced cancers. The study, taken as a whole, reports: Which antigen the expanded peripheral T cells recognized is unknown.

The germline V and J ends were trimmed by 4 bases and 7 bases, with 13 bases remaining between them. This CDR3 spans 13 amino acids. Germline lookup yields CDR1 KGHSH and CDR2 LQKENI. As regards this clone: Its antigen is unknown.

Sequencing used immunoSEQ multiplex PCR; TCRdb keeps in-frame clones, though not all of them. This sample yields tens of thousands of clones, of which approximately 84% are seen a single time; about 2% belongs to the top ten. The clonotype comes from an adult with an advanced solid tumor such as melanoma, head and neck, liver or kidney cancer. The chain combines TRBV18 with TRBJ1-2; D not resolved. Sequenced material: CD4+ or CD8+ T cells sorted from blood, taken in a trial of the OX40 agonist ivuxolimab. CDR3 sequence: CASSRSGFSGYTF. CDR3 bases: TGTGCCAGCTCACGGTCCGGGTTCAGTGGCTACACCTTC.